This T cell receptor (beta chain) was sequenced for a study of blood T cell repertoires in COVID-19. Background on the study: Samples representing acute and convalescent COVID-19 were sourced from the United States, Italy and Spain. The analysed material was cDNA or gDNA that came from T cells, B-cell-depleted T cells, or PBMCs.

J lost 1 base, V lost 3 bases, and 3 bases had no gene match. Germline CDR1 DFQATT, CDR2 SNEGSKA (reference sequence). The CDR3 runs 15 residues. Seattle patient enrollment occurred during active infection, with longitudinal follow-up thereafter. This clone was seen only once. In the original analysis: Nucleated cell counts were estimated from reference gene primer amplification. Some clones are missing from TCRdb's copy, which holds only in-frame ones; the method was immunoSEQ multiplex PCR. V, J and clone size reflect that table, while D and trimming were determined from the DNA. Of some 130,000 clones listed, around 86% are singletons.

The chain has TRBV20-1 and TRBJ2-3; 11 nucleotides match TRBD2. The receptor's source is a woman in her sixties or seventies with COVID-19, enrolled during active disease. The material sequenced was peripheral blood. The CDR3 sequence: CSASRLAGRTDTQYF. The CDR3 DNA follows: TGCAGTGCTAGTAGACTAGCGGGGCGCACAGATACGCAGTATTTT.